This TCR beta chain was recovered during a study of blood T cells in healthy people across ages. Study conclusions and caveats: Unknown CMV status may confound age-related changes in expanded clones.

For the second PCR, which ran for about 7 to 12 cycles, a sample-barcoded 5' primer and a J-beta primer mix were used. TCRdb itself ran the 5' RACE reads through MiXCR, one entry per CDR3 protein. The sample contains about 800,000 distinct CDR3 sequences, around 25% of which appear only once. Germline V gene lookup returns CDR1 SQVTM and CDR2 ANQGSEA. The CDR3 length is 13 residues. Unmatched junction bases numbered 5, after V lost 4 bases and J lost 2 bases. This clonotype was seen a handful of times. No antigen is known for it. Another study also made use of these data, one on T cells of mothers and their children.

What was sequenced was blood. This TCR was recovered from a boy between 10 and 17 years old in good health. V is TRBV29-1 and J is TRBJ2-7; 7 nucleotides match TRBD1. The CDR3 region has the DNA TGCAGCGTTGTATACAGGGGAGCCTACGAGCAGTACTTC. This gives the protein CSVVYRGAYEQYF.